This T cell receptor (beta chain) was captured by sequencing in a study of response to subunit inactivated influenza vaccine (dated by TCRdb to 2017 to 2018). Notes on the research overall: Deep quantitative profiling of the T cell receptor repertoire was used in the study to follow responses to a trivalent subunit inactivated influenza vaccine. The paper as a whole reports these results and caveats: The authors suggested that each seasonal influenza vaccination may recruit only a limited number of new T cells.

A note on this clonotype: Its antigen remains undetermined. No clone much larger than this one lies a single base away; base qualities are absent.

Libraries were made using RT-PCR. TCRdb lists the instrument as Illumina HiSeq 2500. TCRdb handled the public reads itself, with Q25 trimming in fastp and clone calling in MiXCR, and kept productive beta chains. Each record represents a unique CDR3 protein, reported with the most common genes and DNA among its rows. For this sample the table gives hundreds of thousands of distinct CDR3 sequences, of which about a fifth were detected only once. The ten largest clones add up to roughly 10% of the sample. Trimming accounts for 6 bases at V and 2 bases at J, while the number of junction bases matched to no gene is 12. From a lookup of the germline V gene, CDR1 and CDR2 are MNHEY and SVGEGT. Taken from cysteine to phenylalanine, the CDR3 has 16 residues. Of the read, only the CDR3 DNA is kept; its 48 bases are in frame from base 1.

The receptor comes from a man aged 50 to 69 who received an inactivated influenza vaccine. Donor details come from another sample of the same person, matched by shared clones. Sequenced here: PBMCs from blood, sampled less than 22 months after vaccination. Here the chain combines TRBV6-2 or TRBV6-3 and TRBJ2-5; 7 nucleotides in the junction match TRBD1. The CDR3 region reads CASSIISGTVQETQYF. The nucleotides are TGTGCCAGCAGCATAATATCCGGGACAGTACAAGAGACCCAGTACTTC.